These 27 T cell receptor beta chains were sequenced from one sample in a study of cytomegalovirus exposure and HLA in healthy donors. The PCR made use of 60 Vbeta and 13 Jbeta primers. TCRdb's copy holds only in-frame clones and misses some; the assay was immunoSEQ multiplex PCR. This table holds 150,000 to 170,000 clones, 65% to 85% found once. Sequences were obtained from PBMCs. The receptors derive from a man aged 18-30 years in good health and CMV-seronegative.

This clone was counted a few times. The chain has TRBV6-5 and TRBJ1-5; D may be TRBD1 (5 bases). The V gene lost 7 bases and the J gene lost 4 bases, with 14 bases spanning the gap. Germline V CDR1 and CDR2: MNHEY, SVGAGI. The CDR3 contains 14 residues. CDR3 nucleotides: TGTGCCAGCACGATCCAGGGTAGGAATCAGCCCCAGCATTTT. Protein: CASTIQGRNQPQHF.

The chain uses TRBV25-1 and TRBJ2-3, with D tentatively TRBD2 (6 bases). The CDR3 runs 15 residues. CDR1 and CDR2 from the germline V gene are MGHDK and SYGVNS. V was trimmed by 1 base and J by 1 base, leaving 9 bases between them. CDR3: CASSESWRGTDTQYF. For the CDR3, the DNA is TGTGCCAGCAGTGAATCTTGGAGGGGCACAGATACGCAGTATTTT.

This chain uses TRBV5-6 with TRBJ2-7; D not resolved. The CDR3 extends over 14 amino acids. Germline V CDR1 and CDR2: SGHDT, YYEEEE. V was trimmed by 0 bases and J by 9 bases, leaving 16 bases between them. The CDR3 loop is CASSLAGTPAGQYV. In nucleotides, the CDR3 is TGTGCCAGCAGCTTGGCCGGCACCCCGGCAGGGCAGTACGTC.

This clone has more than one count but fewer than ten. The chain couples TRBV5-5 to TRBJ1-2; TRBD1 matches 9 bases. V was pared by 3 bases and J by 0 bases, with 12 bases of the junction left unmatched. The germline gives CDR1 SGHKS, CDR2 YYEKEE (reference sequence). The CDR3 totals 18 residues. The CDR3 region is CASSWISRDRDANYGYTF. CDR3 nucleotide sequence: TGTGCCAGCAGCTGGATCAGCCGGGACAGGGACGCTAACTATGGCTACACCTTC.

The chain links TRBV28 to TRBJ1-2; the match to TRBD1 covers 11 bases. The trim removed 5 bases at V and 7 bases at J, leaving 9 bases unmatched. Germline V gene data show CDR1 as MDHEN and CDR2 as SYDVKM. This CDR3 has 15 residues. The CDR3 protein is CASSRTGGSQFGYTF. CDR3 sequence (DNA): TGTGCCAGCAGTCGGACAGGGGGCTCGCAATTTGGCTACACCTTC.

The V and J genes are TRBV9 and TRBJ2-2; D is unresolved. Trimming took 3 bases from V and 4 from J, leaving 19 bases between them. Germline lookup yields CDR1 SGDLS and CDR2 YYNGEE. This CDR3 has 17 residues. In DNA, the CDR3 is TGTGCCAGCAGCGCAGTCCCCGCACAGCTGGGCACCGGGGAGCTGTTTTTT. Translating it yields CASSAVPAQLGTGELFF.

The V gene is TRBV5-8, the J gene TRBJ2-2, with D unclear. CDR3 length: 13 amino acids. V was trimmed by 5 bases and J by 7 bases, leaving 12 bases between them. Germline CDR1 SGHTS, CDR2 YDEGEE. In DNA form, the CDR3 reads TGTGCCAGCAGGTCCCTCCGGAGCGGGGAGCTGTTTTTT. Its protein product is CASRSLRSGELFF. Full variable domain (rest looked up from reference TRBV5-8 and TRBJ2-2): EAGVTQSPTHLIKTRGQQATLRCSPISGHTSVYWYQQALGLGLQFLLWYDEGEERNRGNFPPRFSGRQFPNYSSELNVNALELEDSALYLCASRSLRSGELFFGEGSRLTVL.

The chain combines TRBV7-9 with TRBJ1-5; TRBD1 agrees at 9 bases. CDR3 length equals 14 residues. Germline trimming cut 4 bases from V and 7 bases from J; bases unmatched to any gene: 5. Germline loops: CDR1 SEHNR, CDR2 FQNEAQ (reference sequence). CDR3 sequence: CASSSTGGDQPQHF. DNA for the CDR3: TGTGCCAGCAGCTCAACAGGGGGCGACCAGCCCCAGCATTTT.

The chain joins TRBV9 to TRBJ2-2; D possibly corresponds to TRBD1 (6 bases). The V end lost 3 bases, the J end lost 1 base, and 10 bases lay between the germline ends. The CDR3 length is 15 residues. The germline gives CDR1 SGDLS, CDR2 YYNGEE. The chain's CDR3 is CASSARGGNTGELFF. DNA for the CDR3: TGTGCCAGCAGCGCCAGGGGTGGGAACACCGGGGAGCTGTTTTTT.

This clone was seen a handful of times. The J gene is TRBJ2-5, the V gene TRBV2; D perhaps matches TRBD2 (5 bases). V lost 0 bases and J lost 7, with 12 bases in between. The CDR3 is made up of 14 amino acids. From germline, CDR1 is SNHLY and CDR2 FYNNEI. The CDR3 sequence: CASSEAGSAGTQYF. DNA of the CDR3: TGTGCCAGCAGTGAAGCGGGCTCTGCGGGGACCCAGTACTTC.

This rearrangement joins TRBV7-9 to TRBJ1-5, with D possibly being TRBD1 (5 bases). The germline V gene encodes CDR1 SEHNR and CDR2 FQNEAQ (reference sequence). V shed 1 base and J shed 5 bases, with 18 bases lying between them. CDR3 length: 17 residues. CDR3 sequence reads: CASSLGAGRPRDQPQHF. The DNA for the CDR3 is TGTGCCAGCAGCTTAGGGGCAGGGAGGCCTCGAGATCAGCCCCAGCATTTT. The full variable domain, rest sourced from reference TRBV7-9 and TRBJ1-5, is DTGVSQNPRHKITKRGQNVTFRCDPISEHNRLYWYRQTLGQGPEFLTYFQNEAQLEKSRLLSDRFSAERPKGSFSTLEIQRTEQGDSAMYLCASSLGAGRPRDQPQHFGDGTRLSIL.

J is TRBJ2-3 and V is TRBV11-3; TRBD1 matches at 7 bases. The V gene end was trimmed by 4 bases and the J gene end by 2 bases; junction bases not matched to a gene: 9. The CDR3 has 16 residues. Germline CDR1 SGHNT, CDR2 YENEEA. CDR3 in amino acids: CASSSKHTGDTDTQYF. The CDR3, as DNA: TGTGCCAGCAGCTCAAAGCACACAGGGGACACAGATACGCAGTATTTT.

This CDR3 is CASSVGGLASTDTQYF. The CDR3 DNA sequence: TGTGCCAGCAGCGTAGGTGGGCTAGCTAGCACAGATACGCAGTATTTT. The chain carries TRBV9 and TRBJ2-3; D possibly corresponds to TRBD2 (5 bases). The CDR3 length is 16 residues. V dropped 0 bases and J dropped 0 bases, with 11 bases sitting between them. Germline V gene lookup returns CDR1 SGDLS and CDR2 YYNGEE.

The CDR3, as DNA: TGTGCCAGCAGCGCGACGAGGCGGGGGCGCTTGACTGAAGCTTTCTTT. This codes for CASSATRRGRLTEAFF. The V call is TRBV5-6, the J call TRBJ1-1, with D possibly matching TRBD1 (6 bases). Looked up from germline, CDR1 is SGHDT and CDR2 is YYEEEE. The CDR3 contains 16 residues. V lost 4 bases and J lost 5, with 21 bases in between.

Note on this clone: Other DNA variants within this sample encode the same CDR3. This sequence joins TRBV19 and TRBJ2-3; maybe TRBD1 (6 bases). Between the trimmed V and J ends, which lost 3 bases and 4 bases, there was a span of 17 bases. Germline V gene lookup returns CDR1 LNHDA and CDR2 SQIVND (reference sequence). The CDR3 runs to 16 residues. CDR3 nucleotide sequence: TGTGCCAGTAGTATTGGATATCTTGGGGGCGCAGATACGCAGTATTTT. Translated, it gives CASSIGYLGGADTQYF.

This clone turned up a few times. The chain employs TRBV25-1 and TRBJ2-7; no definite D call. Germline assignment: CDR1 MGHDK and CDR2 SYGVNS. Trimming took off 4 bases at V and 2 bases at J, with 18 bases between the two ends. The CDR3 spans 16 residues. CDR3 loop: CASSAFDGLWTYEQYF. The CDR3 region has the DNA TGTGCCAGCAGTGCCTTCGACGGGTTATGGACCTACGAGCAGTACTTC.

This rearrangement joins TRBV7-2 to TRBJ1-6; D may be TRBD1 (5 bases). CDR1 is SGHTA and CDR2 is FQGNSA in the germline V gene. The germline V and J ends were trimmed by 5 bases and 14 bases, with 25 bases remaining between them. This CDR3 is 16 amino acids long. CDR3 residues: CASSRMGPSIQDTLHF. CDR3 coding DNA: TGTGCCAGCAGCCGAATGGGGCCCTCTATCCAAGACACCCTCCACTTT. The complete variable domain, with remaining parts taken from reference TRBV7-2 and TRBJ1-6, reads GAGVSQSPSNKVTEKGKDVELRCDPISGHTALYWYRQSLGQGLEFLIYFQGNSAPDKSGLPSDRFSAERTGGSVSTLTIQRTQQEDSAVYLCASSRMGPSIQDTLHFGNGTRLTVT.

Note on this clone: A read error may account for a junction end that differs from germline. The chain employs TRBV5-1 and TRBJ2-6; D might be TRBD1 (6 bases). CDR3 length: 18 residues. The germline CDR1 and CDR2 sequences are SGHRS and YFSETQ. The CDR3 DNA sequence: TGCGCCAGCAGCTTGGCCGGGACATGGAGCTCTGGGGCCAACGGCCTGACTTTC. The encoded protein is CASSLAGTWSSGANGLTF.

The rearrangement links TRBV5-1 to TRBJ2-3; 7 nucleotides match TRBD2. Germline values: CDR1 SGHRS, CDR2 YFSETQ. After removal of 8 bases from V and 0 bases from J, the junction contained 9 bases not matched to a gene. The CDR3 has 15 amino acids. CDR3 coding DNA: TGCGCCAGTTCACGGGACTACCCTAGCACAGATACGCAGTATTTT. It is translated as CASSRDYPSTDTQYF.

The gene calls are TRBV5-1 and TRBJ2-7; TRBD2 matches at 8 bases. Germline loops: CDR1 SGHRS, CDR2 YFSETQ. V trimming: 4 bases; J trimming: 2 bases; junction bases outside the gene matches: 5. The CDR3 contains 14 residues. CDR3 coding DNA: TGCGCCAGCAGCCCAGCGGGGGAAACCTACGAGCAGTACTTC. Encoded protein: CASSPAGETYEQYF.

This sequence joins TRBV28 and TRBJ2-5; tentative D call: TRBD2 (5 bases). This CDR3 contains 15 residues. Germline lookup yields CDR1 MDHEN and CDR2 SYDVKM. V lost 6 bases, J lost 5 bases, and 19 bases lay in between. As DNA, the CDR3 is TGTGCCAGCAGCACACGCTCGGGCCCGGGGGAGACCCAGTACTTC. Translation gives CASSTRSGPGETQYF.

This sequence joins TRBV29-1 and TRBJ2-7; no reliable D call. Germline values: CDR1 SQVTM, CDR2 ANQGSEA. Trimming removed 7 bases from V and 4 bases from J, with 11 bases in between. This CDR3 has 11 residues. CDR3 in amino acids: CSARVGYEQYF. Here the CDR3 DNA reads TGCAGCGCCCGGGTGGGTTACGAGCAGTACTTC.

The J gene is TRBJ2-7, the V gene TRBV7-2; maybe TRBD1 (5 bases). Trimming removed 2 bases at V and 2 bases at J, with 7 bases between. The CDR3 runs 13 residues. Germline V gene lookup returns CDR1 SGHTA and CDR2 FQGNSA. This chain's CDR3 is CASSLSDTYEQYF. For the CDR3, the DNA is TGTGCCAGCAGCTTATCGGACACCTACGAGCAGTACTTC.

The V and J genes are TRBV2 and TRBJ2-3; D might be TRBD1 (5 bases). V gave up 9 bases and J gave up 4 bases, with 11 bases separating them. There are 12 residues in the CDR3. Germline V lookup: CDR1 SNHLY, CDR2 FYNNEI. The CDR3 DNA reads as TGTGCCAGGGAATTAGGGGCAGATACGCAGTATTTT. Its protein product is CARELGADTQYF. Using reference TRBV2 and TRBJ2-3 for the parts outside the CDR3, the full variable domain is EPEVTQTPSHQVTQMGQEVILRCVPISNHLYFYWYRQILGQKVEFLVSFYNNEISEKSEIFDDQFSVERPDGSNFTLKIRSTKLEDSAMYFCARELGADTQYFGPGTRLTVL.

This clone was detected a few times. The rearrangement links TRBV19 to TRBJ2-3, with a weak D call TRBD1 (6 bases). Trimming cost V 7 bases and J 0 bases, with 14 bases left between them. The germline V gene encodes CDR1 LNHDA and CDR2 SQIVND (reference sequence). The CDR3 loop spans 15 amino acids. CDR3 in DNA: TGTGCCAGTAAAACAGGGATCTCTAGCACAGATACGCAGTATTTT. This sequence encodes CASKTGISSTDTQYF.

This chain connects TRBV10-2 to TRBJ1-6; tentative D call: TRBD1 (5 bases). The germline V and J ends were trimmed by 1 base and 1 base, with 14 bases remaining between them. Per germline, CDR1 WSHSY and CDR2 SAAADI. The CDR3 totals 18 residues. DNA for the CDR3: TGCGCCAGCAGTGAGTTAGACTCGGGGGGTTCCTATAATTCACCCCTCCACTTT. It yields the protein CASSELDSGGSYNSPLHF.

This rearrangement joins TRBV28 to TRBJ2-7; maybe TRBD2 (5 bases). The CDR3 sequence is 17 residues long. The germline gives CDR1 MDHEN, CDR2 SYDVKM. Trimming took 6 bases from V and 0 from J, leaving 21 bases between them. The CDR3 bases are TGTGCCAGCAGCCCGAGGGTTTTGCGTCTTAGCTCCTACGAGCAGTACGTC. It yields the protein CASSPRVLRLSSYEQYV.